One and the same sample provided the 30 T cell receptor beta chains below, sequenced in a study of blood T cell dynamics during melanoma immunotherapy. The sample's time point: week 3, after first cycle of checkpoint inhibitor. Measured with immunoSEQ multiplex PCR; TCRdb has only the in-frame clones, and not every one. Here the sample spans roughly 14,000 clones, around nine tenths being singletons. This specimen consisted of blood, obtained from a patient treated with checkpoint blockade. The source is a human donor with melanoma.

This clone was counted a few times. The chain has TRBV18 and TRBJ2-1, with a tentative D call TRBD2 (6 bases). There are 16 residues in the CDR3. Germline loops: CDR1 KGHSH, CDR2 LQKENI. Deletions cut 0 bases from V and 5 bases from J, with 14 bases between. The CDR3 coding sequence is TGTGCCAGCTCACCACCGGAATACGGGACTCACAATGAGCAGTTCTTC. It encodes CASSPPEYGTHNEQFF.

The chain recombines TRBV2 with TRBJ1-3; D remains unclear. Germline CDR1 is SNHLY and CDR2 is FYNNEI. The CDR3 has 15 residues. V was pared by 4 bases and J by 2 bases, with 12 bases between. CDR3 region: CASSGVGLTGNTIYF. Here the CDR3 DNA reads TGTGCCAGCAGTGGGGTTGGACTTACTGGAAACACCATATATTTT.

The V call is TRBV29-1, the J call TRBJ2-3; no firm D call. The germline CDR1 and CDR2 sequences are SQVTM and ANQGSEA. V was trimmed by 5 bases and J by 3 bases, leaving 15 bases between them. The CDR3 totals 14 residues. CDR3 amino acids: CSVSGQARTDTQYF. The CDR3 coding sequence is TGCAGCGTTTCCGGCCAGGCCAGGACAGATACGCAGTATTTT.

The rearrangement uses TRBV28 and TRBJ2-5; D is perhaps TRBD2 (6 bases). The last part of the DNA fits TRBJ2-7 better; the J call may be wrong. There are 14 residues in the CDR3. Looked up from germline, CDR1 is MDHEN and CDR2 is SYDVKM. The CDR3 DNA is TGTGCCAGCACCAAAGGAGGCGGGGCCTACGAGCAGTACTTC. Encoded protein: CASTKGGGAYEQYF.

J is TRBJ1-5 and V is TRBV4-3, with D possibly matching TRBD1 (6 bases). The length of the CDR3 is 15 residues. V was cut by 2 bases and J by 5 bases, with 13 bases left in between. The germline V gene has CDR1 LGHNA and CDR2 YSLEER. The chain's CDR3 is CASSQHPGGDQPQHF. Here the CDR3 DNA reads TGCGCCAGCAGCCAACATCCCGGGGGCGATCAGCCCCAGCATTTT.

The J gene is TRBJ2-7, the V gene TRBV27; D remains ambiguous. Germline lookup yields CDR1 MNHEY and CDR2 SMNVEV (reference sequence). With 3 bases removed from V and 3 bases from J, the gap between germline ends came to 12 bases. CDR3 length equals 14 residues. In DNA, the CDR3 is TGTGCCAGCAGTTTGAAAGGGAACCACTACGAGCAGTACTTC. It codes for CASSLKGNHYEQYF.

The chain combines TRBV6-5 with TRBJ2-7; D ambiguous. V lost 8 bases and J 1 base, leaving 6 bases between the germline ends. Germline loops: CDR1 MNHEY, CDR2 SVGAGI. The CDR3 has 11 residues. CDR3 region: CASADSYEQYF. The CDR3 nucleotides are TGTGCCAGCGCAGATTCCTACGAGCAGTACTTC.

The V call is TRBV28, the J call TRBJ1-6; D is unresolved. Trimming took off 3 bases at V and 3 bases at J, with 6 bases between the two ends. CDR1 is MDHEN, CDR2 SYDVKM, per germline. The CDR3 extends over 14 amino acids. The CDR3 protein is CASSLGSYNSPLHF. The CDR3 bases are TGTGCCAGCAGTTTGGGCAGCTATAATTCACCCCTCCACTTT.

V gene TRBV19 combines with J gene TRBJ2-1, with a tentative D call TRBD2 (6 bases). The ends were cut back, 6 bases at V and 1 base at J, with 22 bases in the middle. The CDR3 loop spans 18 amino acids. Per the germline V gene, CDR1 is LNHDA and CDR2 is SQIVND (reference sequence). CDR3 amino acids: CASRGPTGLAGSYNEQFF. The DNA for the CDR3 is TGTGCCAGTAGAGGGCCCACAGGTTTGGCGGGGTCCTACAATGAGCAGTTCTTC.

This sequence joins TRBV29-1 and TRBJ1-3; TRBD1 is a possible D gene (5 bases). V was pared by 8 bases and J by 2 bases, with 13 bases between. Germline lookup yields CDR1 SQVTM and CDR2 ANQGSEA. CDR3 size: 13 residues. CDR3 loop: CSSWDGAGNTIYF. The CDR3 bases are TGCAGCTCGTGGGACGGAGCTGGAAACACCATATATTTT. The whole variable domain, filled in from reference TRBV29-1 and TRBJ1-3, reads SAVISQKPSRDICQRGTSLTIQCQVDSQVTMMFWYRQQPGQSLTLIATANQGSEATYESGFVIDKFPISRPNLTFSTLTVSNMSPEDSSIYLCSSWDGAGNTIYFGEGSWLTVV.

The chain links TRBV4-2 to TRBJ2-1; 8 bases fit TRBD2. The CDR3 is made up of 15 amino acids. The V gene end was trimmed by 8 bases and the J gene end by 0 bases; junction bases not matched to a gene: 6. The germline gives CDR1 LGHNA, CDR2 YNFKEQ. The CDR3 nucleotides are TGTGCCAGCTCCGAAAGCGGGAGCTCCTACAATGAGCAGTTCTTC. Protein sequence: CASSESGSSYNEQFF.

V usage is TRBV27 and J usage is TRBJ2-7; TRBD1 agrees at 9 bases. CDR3 length: 13 amino acids. Germline V gene lookup returns CDR1 MNHEY and CDR2 SMNVEV (reference sequence). After removal of 8 bases from V and 4 bases from J, the junction contained 6 bases not matched to a gene. The CDR3: CASGGQGSYEQYF. The CDR3 DNA follows: TGTGCCAGCGGCGGACAGGGGAGTTACGAGCAGTACTTC.

This rearrangement joins TRBV21-1 to TRBJ2-1; whether TRBD2, the table's D call, matches the DNA was not checked. TRBV21-1 is tagged as a pseudogene. This CDR3 contains 19 residues. For the CDR3, the DNA is TGTGCCAGCAGCAAAGTGGGACTAGCGGGGGGGAGCTCCTACAATGAGCAGTTCTTC. Its translation: CASSKVGLAGGSSYNEQFF.

The chain carries TRBV4-3 and TRBJ2-7; D is unresolved. CDR3 length: 15 residues. Germline lookup yields CDR1 LGHNA and CDR2 YSLEER. Trimming left V 4 bases short and J 4 bases short, with 17 bases between. Here the CDR3 reads CASSRNSHEYYEQYF. The CDR3 DNA is TGCGCCAGCAGCCGAAACTCTCACGAATATTACGAGCAGTACTTC.

This clone came up a few times. The chain carries TRBV7-2 and TRBJ2-7, with D perhaps TRBD2 (7 bases). This CDR3 contains 14 residues. Germline V gene lookup returns CDR1 SGHTA and CDR2 FQGNSA. Trimming shortened V by 5 bases and J by 7 bases, and 18 bases separated the two germline ends. The CDR3, as DNA: TGTGCCAGCAGCCCGAGCGGGACATCGGGGGAGCAGTACTTC. It encodes CASSPSGTSGEQYF.

This chain connects TRBV19 to TRBJ2-7, with 15 bases that match TRBD2. V lost 4 bases, J lost 9 bases, and 10 bases stayed unmatched. CDR3 length: 16 amino acids. Germline CDR1 LNHDA, CDR2 SQIVND (reference sequence). DNA of the CDR3: TGTGCCAGTAGTACCCGGACTAGCGGGAGGGACCAGGGGCAGTACTTC. It translates to CASSTRTSGRDQGQYF.

This clone was found a few times. The chain carries TRBV29-1 and TRBJ1-2; TRBD1 matches at 9 bases. CDR3 length equals 13 residues. V was pared by 1 base and J by 6 bases, with 3 bases of the junction left unmatched. Germline lookup yields CDR1 SQVTM and CDR2 ANQGSEA. The CDR3 here is CSVEAGQGHGYTF. CDR3 nucleotides: TGCAGCGTTGAAGCGGGACAGGGACATGGCTACACCTTC.

This clone is a singleton in its sample. The chain has TRBV29-1 and TRBJ2-3, with 8 bases that match TRBD1. The germline V gene encodes CDR1 SQVTM and CDR2 ANQGSEA. The CDR3 is 13 amino acids. Germline trimming cut 4 bases from V and 6 bases from J; bases unmatched to any gene: 6. CDR3 amino acids: CSVVQGAGDTQYF. The CDR3 bases are TGCAGCGTTGTTCAGGGGGCGGGGGATACGCAGTATTTT.

The chain links TRBV4-2 to TRBJ2-1; D gene ambiguous. The V end was cut by 0 bases, the J end by 9 bases, with 12 bases between. There are 14 residues in the CDR3. Germline V gene lookup returns CDR1 LGHNA and CDR2 YNFKEQ. The chain's CDR3 is CASSQDVAVPEQFF. The CDR3 DNA follows: TGTGCCAGCAGCCAAGATGTCGCAGTTCCTGAGCAGTTCTTC.

The V gene is TRBV28, the J gene TRBJ1-3; tentative D call: TRBD1 (5 bases). The V end lost 8 bases, the J end lost 2 bases, and 10 bases lay between the germline ends. The CDR3 covers 13 residues. Germline V gene data show CDR1 as MDHEN and CDR2 as SYDVKM. This chain's CDR3 is CASEGAPGNTIYF. Written as DNA, the CDR3 is TGTGCCAGCGAAGGGGCACCTGGAAACACCATATATTTT.

V gene TRBV14 combines with J gene TRBJ2-6, with a possible D match to TRBD2 (6 bases). The V end lost 2 bases, the J end lost 0 bases, and 20 bases lay between the germline ends. This CDR3 is 20 amino acids long. Germline V gene data show CDR1 as SGHDN and CDR2 as FVKESK. As DNA, the CDR3 is TGTGCCAGCAGCCAAAGGGTAAAGGGACTGGCCTTCTCTGGGGCCAACGTCCTGACTTTC. This codes for CASSQRVKGLAFSGANVLTF.

The V gene is TRBV5-1, the J gene TRBJ2-7; weak D call: TRBD2 (6 bases). This CDR3 is built from 14 residues. Trimming shortened V by 1 base and J by 7 bases, and 15 bases separated the two germline ends. CDR1 is SGHRS and CDR2 is YFSETQ in the germline V gene. The DNA for the CDR3 is TGCGCCAGCAGCTTGTCGGAGGGATTGGGGGAGCAGTACTTC. Translating it yields CASSLSEGLGEQYF.

The chain has TRBV29-1 and TRBJ2-7; 7 bases match TRBD2. The CDR3 loop spans 13 amino acids. The trim removed 4 bases at V and 3 bases at J, leaving 6 bases unmatched. Per the germline V gene, CDR1 is SQVTM and CDR2 is ANQGSEA. The CDR3 DNA sequence: TGCAGCGTTGCTAGCGGAAATTACTACGAGCAGTACTTC. Translating it yields CSVASGNYYEQYF.

The V call is TRBV6-5, the J call TRBJ2-3; the match to TRBD2 covers 12 bases. Unmatched junction bases numbered 4, after V lost 2 bases and J lost 7 bases. The CDR3 is 15 residues long. Germline CDR1 and CDR2: MNHEY and SVGAGI. CDR3 protein: CASSYDLAGGYTQYF. The CDR3 coding sequence is TGTGCCAGCAGTTACGATCTAGCGGGAGGGTATACGCAGTATTTT.

The V gene is TRBV4-3, the J gene TRBJ2-5, with D possibly being TRBD1 (6 bases). V shed 0 bases and J shed 7 bases, with 12 bases lying between them. Germline V gene lookup returns CDR1 LGHNA and CDR2 YSLEER. The CDR3 covers 14 residues. The CDR3 sequence: CASSQDRGSGTQYF. CDR3 nucleotides: TGCGCCAGCAGCCAAGACAGGGGCAGCGGGACCCAGTACTTC.

The chain couples TRBV11-2 to TRBJ2-2; no clear D gene. V gave up 5 bases and J gave up 4 bases, with 14 bases separating them. Germline V gives CDR1 SGHAT, CDR2 FQNNGV. There are 15 residues in the CDR3. Here the CDR3 DNA reads TGTGCCAGCAGCGTTAACTGGGAATTCACCGGGGAGCTGTTTTTT. It codes for CASSVNWEFTGELFF.

This clone has just a few counts. The rearrangement uses TRBV15 and TRBJ1-1, with D perhaps TRBD1 (6 bases). Germline CDR1 is LNHNV and CDR2 is YYDKDF (reference sequence). This CDR3 comprises 14 residues. V was trimmed by 0 bases and J by 6 bases, leaving 11 bases between them. The CDR3 sequence: CATSRDGRGPEAFF. In DNA form, the CDR3 reads TGTGCCACCAGCAGAGATGGGCGGGGGCCTGAAGCTTTCTTT.

The V call is TRBV27, the J call TRBJ1-3, with 7 nucleotides matching TRBD1. V shed 6 bases and J 0 bases; nucleotides not matched to a gene: 5. This CDR3 is built from 15 residues. Germline V CDR1 and CDR2: MNHEY, SMNVEV (reference sequence). The DNA of the CDR3 is TGTGCCAGCAGACGGACAGGTGTCTCTGGAAACACCATATATTTT. Protein product: CASRRTGVSGNTIYF.

The genes are TRBV4-1 and TRBJ2-3, with 7 bases matching TRBD2. Germline V gene lookup returns CDR1 MGHRA and CDR2 YSYEKL. This CDR3 comprises 16 residues. V was pared by 6 bases and J by 0 bases, with 9 bases of the junction left unmatched. CDR3 nucleotide sequence: TGCGCCAGCAGAGAGACCCTAGCGGTCAGCACAGATACGCAGTATTTT. This codes for CASRETLAVSTDTQYF.

J is TRBJ1-1 and V is TRBV5-1; D gene uncertain. In germline, CDR1 is SGHRS, CDR2 YFSETQ. Trimming stripped 1 base from V and 3 bases from J, with 16 bases between. The CDR3 sequence is 16 residues long. The CDR3 reads CASSLIPRLADTEAFF. CDR3 nucleotide sequence: TGCGCCAGCAGCTTGATCCCCAGGTTGGCGGACACTGAAGCTTTCTTT.